This passage covers 24 T cell receptor beta chains from one sample sequenced in a study of shared clonotypes between healthy human individuals. Only in-frame clones appear in the TCRdb table, and some are missing; sequencing was by immunoSEQ multiplex PCR. Here the sample spans roughly 500,000 clones, less than 96% being singletons. The sequenced sample was naive CD4+ T cells sorted from blood. Subset noted: CD45RA+ positively selected. All receptors come from a woman in her twenties or thirties in good health.

In the case of this clone: The sample carries other DNA sequences with the same CDR3. The chain employs TRBV28 and TRBJ2-7; D unresolved. The germline V and J ends were trimmed by 4 bases and 2 bases, with 6 bases remaining between them. The CDR3 sequence is 12 residues long. Germline V CDR1 and CDR2: MDHEN, SYDVKM. The CDR3 sequence is CASSSGPYEQYF. The CDR3 DNA follows: TGTGCCAGCAGTTCCGGCCCCTACGAGCAGTACTTC. Complete variable domain (other parts from reference TRBV28 and TRBJ2-7): DVKVTQSSRYLVKRTGEKVFLECVQDMDHENMFWYRQDPGLGLRLIYFSYDVKMKEKGDIPEGYSVSREKKERFSLILESASTNQTSMYLCASSSGPYEQYFGPGTRLTVT.

The chain couples TRBV4-1 to TRBJ2-4; 7 bases agree with TRBD2. After removal of 2 bases from V and 11 bases from J, the junction contained 15 bases not matched to a gene. CDR3 size: 16 residues. The germline CDR1 and CDR2 sequences are MGHRA and YSYEKL. Here the CDR3 DNA reads TGCGCCAGCAGCCAATCGTCTAGCGGATCGGTTATTGTTCAGTACTTC. Amino acid sequence: CASSQSSSGSVIVQYF.

This chain links TRBV18 with TRBJ1-1; D not certain. Germline lookup yields CDR1 KGHSH and CDR2 LQKENI. V was cut by 3 bases and J by 0 bases, with 17 bases left in between. This CDR3 has 17 residues. The CDR3 region is CASSPNLDSKMNTEAFF. The CDR3 region has the DNA TGTGCCAGCTCACCTAATCTCGACTCCAAAATGAACACTGAAGCTTTCTTT.

The genes are TRBV27 and TRBJ2-3; D is unclear. The CDR3 is made up of 16 amino acids. Germline-derived CDR1 and CDR2 are MNHEY and SMNVEV (reference sequence). V shed 6 bases and J shed 4 bases, with 20 bases lying between them. CDR3 coding DNA: TGTGCCAGCAGATCTTTGACCCTCTCTGGTCCAGATACGCAGTATTTT. The encoded protein is CASRSLTLSGPDTQYF.

The gene calls are TRBV28 and TRBJ1-6, with D hard to call. CDR1 and CDR2 (germline): MDHEN, SYDVKM. The CDR3 is 14 residues long. The V gene lost 6 bases and the J gene lost 3 bases, with 9 bases spanning the gap. CDR3 sequence: CASRTAVYNSPLHF. CDR3 DNA: TGTGCCAGCAGAACGGCAGTCTATAATTCACCCCTCCACTTT.

The V and J genes are TRBV10-3 and TRBJ2-3, with 7 positions matching TRBD2. Germline CDR1 is ENHRY and CDR2 is SYGVKD. The J segment lost 4 bases and the V segment lost 9 bases, leaving 4 bases of the junction unmatched. The CDR3 is 12 amino acids. CDR3 nucleotide sequence: TGTGCCATGGGGGAGGGGTCAGATACGCAGTATTTT. Encoded protein: CAMGEGSDTQYF.

V and J are TRBV6-6 and TRBJ2-3, with 7 positions matching TRBD2. CDR1 is MNHNY and CDR2 is SVGAGI in the germline V gene (reference sequence). CDR3 length: 16 amino acids. With 0 bases clipped from V and 0 bases from J, the junction kept 3 bases outside the gene matches. DNA of the CDR3: TGTGCCAGCAGTTACTCTAGCGGGCTTAGCACAGATACGCAGTATTTT. Encoded protein: CASSYSSGLSTDTQYF.

The chain couples TRBV2 to TRBJ2-3, with 7 bases aligning to TRBD2. The J segment lost 0 bases and the V segment lost 4 bases, leaving 10 bases of the junction unmatched. This CDR3 is 17 amino acids long. In germline, CDR1 is SNHLY, CDR2 FYNNEI. In nucleotides, the CDR3 is TGTGCCAGCAGTGGGCCTCTAGCGGATATAAGCACAGATACGCAGTATTTT. Translated, it gives CASSGPLADISTDTQYF. The full variable domain, rest sourced from reference TRBV2 and TRBJ2-3, is EPEVTQTPSHQVTQMGQEVILRCVPISNHLYFYWYRQILGQKVEFLVSFYNNEISEKSEIFDDQFSVERPDGSNFTLKIRSTKLEDSAMYFCASSGPLADISTDTQYFGPGTRLTVL.

V and J are TRBV4-1 and TRBJ1-1; D remains unclear. Germline CDR1 is MGHRA and CDR2 is YSYEKL. The ends were cut back, 0 bases at V and 1 base at J, with 15 bases in the middle. The CDR3 has 17 residues. The CDR3: CASSQEGGDRRNTEAFF. The CDR3 DNA follows: TGCGCCAGCAGCCAAGAAGGTGGGGATAGGCGGAACACTGAAGCTTTCTTT.

This chain's CDR3 is CASSWTGDTEAFF. The CDR3 nucleotides are TGTGCCAGCAGCTGGACAGGAGACACTGAAGCTTTCTTT. The rearrangement links TRBV7-8 to TRBJ1-1; 7 bases line up with TRBD1. Germline V lookup: CDR1 SGHVS, CDR2 FQNEAQ. The CDR3 loop spans 13 amino acids. The V segment lost 4 bases and the J segment 3 bases; nucleotides outside the gene matches: 2. The variable domain in full, completed from reference TRBV7-8 and TRBJ1-1, reads GAGVSQSPRYKVAKRGQDVALRCDPISGHVSLFWYQQALGQGPEFLTYFQNEAQLDKSGLPSDRFFAERPEGSVSTLKIQRTQQEDSAVYLCASSWTGDTEAFFGQGTRLTVV.

The CDR3 protein is CSAPSLREQFF. CDR3 sequence (DNA): TGCAGTGCTCCTAGTCTCCGGGAGCAGTTCTTC. The genes are TRBV20-1 and TRBJ2-1; D unclear. V lost 5 bases, J lost 10 bases, and 12 bases lay in between. The CDR3 covers 11 residues. Looked up from germline, CDR1 is DFQATT and CDR2 is SNEGSKA (reference sequence).

This rearrangement joins TRBV27 to TRBJ2-2; TRBD1 matches 10 bases. Germline V gives CDR1 MNHEY, CDR2 SMNVEV (reference sequence). Losses at the gene ends were 6 bases for V and 5 bases for J; bases not matched to a gene: 9. CDR3 length equals 16 residues. The CDR3 DNA sequence: TGTGCCAGCAGCCTCGGGACAGGGGCGTTGACCGGGGAGCTGTTTTTT. Translation gives CASSLGTGALTGELFF.

The chain couples TRBV10-3 to TRBJ2-7, with D unresolved. Germline V lookup: CDR1 ENHRY, CDR2 SYGVKD. The CDR3 covers 15 residues. V dropped 3 bases and J dropped 2 bases, with 14 bases sitting between them. This chain's CDR3 is CAISEVLGGAYEQYF. The CDR3 DNA reads TGTGCCATCAGTGAAGTTCTCGGTGGGGCCTACGAGCAGTACTTC.

The rearrangement joins TRBV2 to TRBJ2-2, with D uncertain. The V end was cut by 7 bases, the J end by 0 bases, with 6 bases between. CDR1 is SNHLY and CDR2 is FYNNEI in the germline V gene. The CDR3 loop spans 13 amino acids. The CDR3 region is CASNSPNTGELFF. In nucleotides, the CDR3 is TGTGCCAGCAATAGCCCGAACACCGGGGAGCTGTTTTTT.

The chain joins TRBV7-9 to TRBJ2-7; D possibly corresponds to TRBD1 (6 bases). V was cut by 5 bases and J by 9 bases, with 14 bases left in between. The CDR3 has 12 residues. Germline V gene lookup returns CDR1 SEHNR and CDR2 FQNEAQ (reference sequence). The CDR3, as DNA: TGTGCCAGCAGCCCCCAGGGGAGCGGGCAGTACTTC. Translating it yields CASSPQGSGQYF.

V gene TRBV5-4 combines with J gene TRBJ2-1; 13 nucleotides line up with TRBD2. Per the germline V gene, CDR1 is SGHNT and CDR2 is YYREEE (reference sequence). This CDR3 contains 19 residues. Germline trimming cut 4 bases from V and 3 bases from J; bases unmatched to any gene: 13. CDR3 sequence reads: CASSPRTSGRSAIYNEQFF. The CDR3 DNA reads as TGTGCCAGCAGCCCCCGGACTAGCGGGAGATCCGCTATCTACAATGAGCAGTTCTTC. Based on the CDR3 plus reference TRBV5-4 and TRBJ2-1, the full variable domain is ETGVTQSPTHLIKTRGQQVTLRCSSQSGHNTVSWYQQALGQGPQFIFQYYREEENGRGNFPPRFSGLQFPNYSSELNVNALELDDSALYLCASSPRTSGRSAIYNEQFFGPGTRLTVL.

The chain has TRBV5-6 and TRBJ1-2; possible D gene TRBD1, 6 bases. CDR1 and CDR2 (germline): SGHDT, YYEEEE. Trimming took off 4 bases at V and 8 bases at J, with 12 bases between the two ends. The CDR3 extends over 12 amino acids. CDR3 sequence (DNA): TGTGCCAGCAGCCTGCCAAGGGGGGGCTACACCTTC. It is translated as CASSLPRGGYTF.

The rearrangement joins TRBV19 to TRBJ1-2; D is uncertain. The V end was cut by 9 bases, the J end by 7 bases, with 12 bases between. Per the germline V gene, CDR1 is LNHDA and CDR2 is SQIVND (reference sequence). The CDR3 runs to 11 residues. This CDR3 is CASRTGGGYTF. The DNA for the CDR3 is TGTGCCAGCCGTACGGGAGGTGGCTACACCTTC.

The chain recombines TRBV27 with TRBJ2-7; either TRBD1 or TRBD2 may supply D (7 bases each). The germline V gene has CDR1 MNHEY and CDR2 SMNVEV (reference sequence). This CDR3 contains 16 residues. Trimming left V 3 bases short and J 6 bases short, with 21 bases between. The CDR3 loop reads CASSFIPPDREGEQYF. As DNA, the CDR3 is TGTGCCAGCAGTTTCATTCCACCCGACAGGGAGGGCGAGCAGTACTTC.

The rearrangement uses TRBV4-1 and TRBJ2-2; 9 bases line up with TRBD1. This CDR3 has 17 residues. The V gene's germline CDR1 is MGHRA and CDR2 YSYEKL. Trimming at V came to 3 bases and at J to 6 bases, leaving 11 bases not matched to a gene. The CDR3 loop reads CASSHPWTGADAGELFF. In DNA form, the CDR3 reads TGCGCCAGCAGCCATCCTTGGACAGGGGCGGACGCCGGGGAGCTGTTTTTT.

J is TRBJ1-5 and V is TRBV28; the match to TRBD1 covers 9 bases. This CDR3 spans 15 amino acids. V shed 4 bases and J 7 bases; nucleotides not matched to a gene: 8. Germline V lookup: CDR1 MDHEN, CDR2 SYDVKM. The CDR3 loop is CASSSSTGGGQPQHF. The CDR3 DNA follows: TGTGCCAGCAGTTCCTCAACAGGGGGCGGGCAGCCCCAGCATTTT.

The sample holds one count of this clone. V gene TRBV19 combines with J gene TRBJ2-3, with 9 bases fitting TRBD2. Trimming cost V 0 bases and J 0 bases; bases outside gene matches: 4. The CDR3 totals 17 residues. From germline, CDR1 is LNHDA and CDR2 SQIVND (reference sequence). In DNA form, the CDR3 reads TGTGCCAGTAGTATAGACCGGACTAGCGCTAGCACAGATACGCAGTATTTT. This encodes CASSIDRTSASTDTQYF.

The chain recombines TRBV18 with TRBJ2-1; 12 bases fit TRBD1. Germline CDR1 is KGHSH and CDR2 is LQKENI. The ends lost 1 base at V and 8 bases at J; junction bases unmatched: 6. The CDR3 spans 16 residues. The CDR3 protein is CASSPQGQGATDEQFF. The CDR3, as DNA: TGTGCCAGCTCACCACAGGGACAGGGGGCGACCGATGAGCAGTTCTTC.

V gene TRBV28 combines with J gene TRBJ1-4, with D unresolved. CDR1 MDHEN and CDR2 SYDVKM come from the germline V gene. This CDR3 is 16 amino acids long. Trimming removed 7 bases from V and 0 bases from J, with 15 bases in between. The chain's CDR3 is CASTQGPGATNEKLFF. Here the CDR3 DNA reads TGTGCCAGCACCCAAGGCCCGGGCGCAACTAATGAAAAACTGTTTTTT. Variable domain in full (rest from reference TRBV28 and TRBJ1-4): DVKVTQSSRYLVKRTGEKVFLECVQDMDHENMFWYRQDPGLGLRLIYFSYDVKMKEKGDIPEGYSVSREKKERFSLILESASTNQTSMYLCASTQGPGATNEKLFFGSGTQLSVL.